The rows below give T cell receptor beta chains drawn from one sample of a study of siplizumab effects on memory and regulatory T cells. Only in-frame clones appear in the TCRdb table, and some are missing; sequencing was by immunoSEQ multiplex PCR. This table holds about 100,000 clones, more than 90% found once. The material sequenced was CD4+ T cells sorted from blood. All receptors come from a human donor in good health. The CDR3 runs from the conserved cysteine through the conserved F or W. Some rows have no size entry. The others give once, few or many, or a class for an expanded clone.

clone_size	v_call	cdr3_aa
.	TRBV6-6	CASSYRGASTDTQYF
.	TRBV2	CASFQDRAGTEAFF
.	TRBV28	CASSFELSNEQFF
.	TRBV7-2	CASSLGQGYGYTF
.	TRBV2	CASSEEGQHTYEQYF
.	TRBV18	CASSPPVGVSTDTQYF
.	TRBV2	CASRASHTGRNSPLHF
.	TRBV6-6	CASSPPDYEQYF
.	TRBV19	CASGRQGEPYEQYF
.	TRBV7-2	CASSRGLAEGEQYF
few	TRBV4-2	CASSQDGTSGGVVAKNIQYF
.	TRBV19	CASSIFGGRGTEAFF
.	TRBV30	CAWSLSMNTEAFF